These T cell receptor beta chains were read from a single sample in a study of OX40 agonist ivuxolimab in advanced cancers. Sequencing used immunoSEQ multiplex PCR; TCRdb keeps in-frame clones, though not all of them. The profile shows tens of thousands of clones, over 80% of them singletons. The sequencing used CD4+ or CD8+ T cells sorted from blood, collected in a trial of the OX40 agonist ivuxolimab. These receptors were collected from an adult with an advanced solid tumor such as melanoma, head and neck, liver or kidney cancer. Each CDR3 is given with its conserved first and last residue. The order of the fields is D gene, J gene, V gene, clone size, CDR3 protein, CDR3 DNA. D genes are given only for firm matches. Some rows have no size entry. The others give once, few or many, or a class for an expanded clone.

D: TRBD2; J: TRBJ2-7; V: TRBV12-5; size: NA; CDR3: CASGLEHGLAGVYEQYF; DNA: TGTGCTAGTGGTTTGGAGCATGGACTAGCGGGAGTGTACGAGCAGTACTTC
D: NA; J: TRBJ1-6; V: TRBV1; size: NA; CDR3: CTSSQGERALIYNSPLHF; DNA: TGCACCAGCAGCCAGGGCGAGAGGGCGCTAATATATAATTCACCCCTCCACTTT
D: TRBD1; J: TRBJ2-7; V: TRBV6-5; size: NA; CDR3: CASSYVRDRVNEQYF; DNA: TGTGCCAGCAGTTACGTCCGGGACAGGGTCAACGAGCAGTACTTC
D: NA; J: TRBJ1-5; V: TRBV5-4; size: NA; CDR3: CASSQGWNQPQHF; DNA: TGTGCCAGCAGCCAGGGGTGGAATCAGCCCCAGCATTTT
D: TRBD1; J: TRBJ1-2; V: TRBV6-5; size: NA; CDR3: CASSRTGGGYTF; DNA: TGTGCCAGCAGTCGGACAGGAGGTGGCTACACCTTC
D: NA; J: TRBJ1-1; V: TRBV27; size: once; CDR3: CASSQGFLNTEAFF; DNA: TGTGCCAGCAGCCAGGGGTTCTTGAACACTGAAGCTTTCTTT
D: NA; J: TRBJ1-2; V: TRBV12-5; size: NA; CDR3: CASGLGPAGLGYTF; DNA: TGTGCTAGTGGTTTGGGACCTGCAGGGCTTGGCTACACCTTC
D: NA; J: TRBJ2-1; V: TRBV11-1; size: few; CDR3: CASSPQVRRTYNEQFF; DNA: TGTGCCAGCAGCCCCCAGGTGCGGAGGACCTACAATGAGCAGTTCTTC
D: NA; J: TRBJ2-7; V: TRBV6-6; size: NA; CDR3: CASSPGREQYF; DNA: TGTGCCAGCAGTCCGGGCCGGGAGCAGTACTTC
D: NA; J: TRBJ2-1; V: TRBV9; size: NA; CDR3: CASSVSSSRYHEQFF; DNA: TGTGCCAGCAGCGTCTCTAGCTCCCGTTACCATGAGCAGTTCTTC
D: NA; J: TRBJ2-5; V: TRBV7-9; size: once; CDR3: CASSTGTSHRETQYF; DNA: TGTGCCAGCAGCACCGGGACATCTCACCGGGAGACCCAGTACTTC
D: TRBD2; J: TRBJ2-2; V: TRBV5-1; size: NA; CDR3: CASSLGLAGRNTGELFF; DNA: TGCGCCAGCAGCTTGGGACTAGCGGGAAGAAACACCGGGGAGCTGTTTTTT
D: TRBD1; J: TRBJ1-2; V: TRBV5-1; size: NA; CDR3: CASSLVGTGDRGYTF; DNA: TGCGCCAGCAGCTTGGTCGGGACAGGGGACCGAGGCTACACCTTC
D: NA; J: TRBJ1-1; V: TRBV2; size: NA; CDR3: CASTEEGRRNTEAFF; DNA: TGTGCCAGCACCGAGGAGGGCAGAAGAAACACTGAAGCTTTCTTT
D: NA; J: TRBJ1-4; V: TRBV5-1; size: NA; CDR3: CASSLGARVDEKLFF; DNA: TGCGCCAGCAGCTTGGGTGCCAGGGTTGATGAAAAACTGTTTTTT